This TCR beta chain came from a study of PD-1 blockade in classical Hodgkin lymphoma. Relapse was seen in all patients after autologous stem cell transplantation, and brentuximab vedotin exposure was variable. Profiling relied on immunoSEQ multiplex PCR, and the TCRdb table lists in-frame clones only, not all of them. The table shows 10,000 to 13,000 clones, with about 75% occurring only once. After removal of 1 base from V and 0 bases from J, the junction contained 14 bases not matched to a gene. This CDR3 region has 20 residues. Germline CDR1 is MNHNS and CDR2 is SASEGT. The TCR comes from a human donor with classical Hodgkin lymphoma. The chain combines TRBV6-1 with TRBJ1-3, with TRBD1 matching 8 bases. The sample in question was peripheral blood mononuclear cells (PBMCs), obtained at baseline. CDR3 sequence reads: CASSEGRGRQSLASGNTIYF. The CDR3 bases are TGTGCCAGCAGTGAAGGCAGGGGGCGGCAATCCCTTGCCTCTGGAAACACCATATATTTT.